These 26 T cell receptor beta chains were all obtained from the same sample, sequenced in a study of cytomegalovirus exposure and HLA in healthy donors (dated by TCRdb to 2016 to 2017). Library prep was done by the immunoSEQ multiplex PCR assay. Entries here come from immuneACCESS through TCRdb and include only in-frame sequences with V and J called. Some clones fail to appear in such tables; in the studies checked, an unresolved V gene covers under half of the shortfall, and the cause of the remainder is unknown. Here the sample has about 160,000 clones; over 85% occur a single time. The top ten clones comprise roughly 4.2% of the sample. The sample comprised PBMCs. The receptors derive from a man aged 18-30 years in good health and CMV-seropositive.

Comments on this clone: One end of the junction fails to match germline, which may point to a read error. The chain carries TRBV7-7 and TRBJ2-1; TRBD1 matches at 9 bases. CDR1 SSHAT and CDR2 FNYEAQ come from the germline V gene (reference sequence). The CDR3 extends over 16 amino acids. CDR3 nucleotide sequence: TGTGCTAGCAGTACCCTCCCCGGGACAGGGATAGAGGAGCAGTTCTTC. Protein: CASSTLPGTGIEEQFF.

The chain is built from TRBV7-3 and TRBJ2-1; 7 nucleotides line up with TRBD2. Germline-derived CDR1 and CDR2 are SGHTA and FQGTGA. The J segment lost 6 bases and the V segment lost 1 base, leaving 9 bases of the junction unmatched. The CDR3 covers 16 residues. In DNA form, the CDR3 reads TGTGCCAGCAGCTTAAGATTCGCGGGAGCGTCCAATGAGCAGTTCTTC. Residues: CASSLRFAGASNEQFF. The full variable domain, its missing parts supplied by reference TRBV7-3 and TRBJ2-1, is GAGVSQTPSNKVTEKGKYVELRCDPISGHTALYWYRQSLGQGPEFLIYFQGTGAADDSGLPNDRFFAVRPEGSVSTLKIQRTERGDSAVYLCASSLRFAGASNEQFFGPGTRLTVL.

This chain links TRBV6-5 with TRBJ2-1; TRBD2 matches at 8 bases. The junction had 8 bases not matched to a gene; V was cut back by 3 bases and J by 10 bases. Per germline, CDR1 MNHEY and CDR2 SVGAGI. CDR3 size: 14 residues. CDR3 bases: TGTGCCAGCAGTTATCAGCGGGGGACCGACGAGCAGTTCTTC. This encodes CASSYQRGTDEQFF.

The rearrangement joins TRBV29-1 to TRBJ2-7; perhaps TRBD1 as D (6 bases). The germline V and J ends were trimmed by 7 bases and 2 bases, with 15 bases remaining between them. CDR1 and CDR2 from the germline V gene are SQVTM and ANQGSEA. This CDR3 spans 13 amino acids. The CDR3 DNA is TGCAGCGCTCACAACAGGGAAACCTACGAGCAGTACTTC. Translated, it gives CSAHNRETYEQYF.

In the case of this clone: Other nucleotide sequences from this sample produce the same CDR3. The chain is built from TRBV25-1 and TRBJ2-1; D remains unclear. CDR1 and CDR2 (germline): MGHDK, SYGVNS. Between the trimmed V and J ends, which lost 6 bases and 4 bases, there was a span of 4 bases. The CDR3 is 11 residues long. CDR3 bases: TGTGCCAGCAGCCCGTACAATGAGCAGTTCTTC. Translation: CASSPYNEQFF.

This chain connects TRBV9 to TRBJ2-2; 7 positions agree with TRBD1. This CDR3 region has 15 residues. V gave up 8 bases and J gave up 2 bases; unmatched junction bases: 9. Per the germline V gene, CDR1 is SGDLS and CDR2 is YYNGEE. This CDR3 is CASRSGTVNTGELFF. CDR3 DNA sequence: TGTGCCAGTCGAAGTGGGACAGTAAACACCGGGGAGCTGTTTTTT.

This clone occurred a few times. This rearrangement joins TRBV28 to TRBJ2-7, with a weak D call TRBD1 (5 bases). This CDR3 has 13 amino acids. V dropped 11 bases and J dropped 3 bases, with 17 bases sitting between them. Germline CDR1 reads MDHEN; CDR2 reads SYDVKM. The CDR3 DNA reads as TGTGCCTCGGAAGAACAGGTGGGCTACGAGCAGTACTTC. This encodes CASEEQVGYEQYF.

This chain connects TRBV25-1 to TRBJ1-2, with TRBD1 as a possible D gene (6 bases). This CDR3 has 15 amino acids. In germline, CDR1 is MGHDK, CDR2 SYGVNS. The V end lost 1 base, the J end lost 8 bases, and 17 bases lay between the germline ends. The CDR3 DNA sequence: TGTGCCAGCAGTGAATCCGACAGGTCTCGGTGGGGCTACACCTTC. Its protein product is CASSESDRSRWGYTF.

This clone occurred once. The chain uses TRBV10-3 and TRBJ1-2, with 8 nucleotides matching TRBD1. V trimming: 6 bases; J trimming: 7 bases; junction bases outside the gene matches: 7. The CDR3 loop spans 13 amino acids. Germline CDR1 reads ENHRY; CDR2 reads SYGVKD. The chain's CDR3 is CAIRAQGAGGYTF. The CDR3 nucleotides read TGTGCCATCAGGGCCCAGGGGGCGGGTGGCTACACCTTC.

The chain joins TRBV27 to TRBJ2-1; 8 nucleotides align to TRBD1. Germline values: CDR1 MNHEY, CDR2 SMNVEV (reference sequence). This CDR3 is 17 amino acids long. V lost 6 bases to trimming and J lost 1 base; unmatched junction nucleotides: 11. This chain's CDR3 is CASRNKMTGASYNEQFF. The CDR3 DNA follows: TGTGCCAGCAGAAACAAAATGACAGGGGCTTCCTACAATGAGCAGTTCTTC.

The chain uses TRBV7-9 and TRBJ2-2; D possibly corresponds to TRBD1 (6 bases). Trimming pared 1 base from V and 0 bases from J, leaving 12 bases between. Germline CDR1 SEHNR, CDR2 FQNEAQ (reference sequence). This CDR3 has 17 residues. CDR3 nucleotides: TGTGCCAGCAGCTTAGAGATCCGGACAGCGAACACCGGGGAGCTGTTTTTT. Amino acids: CASSLEIRTANTGELFF. Full variable domain (rest looked up from reference TRBV7-9 and TRBJ2-2): DTGVSQNPRHKITKRGQNVTFRCDPISEHNRLYWYRQTLGQGPEFLTYFQNEAQLEKSRLLSDRFSAERPKGSFSTLEIQRTEQGDSAMYLCASSLEIRTANTGELFFGEGSRLTVL.

This chain joins TRBV7-3 and TRBJ2-3; D perhaps matches TRBD1 (5 bases). CDR3 length: 15 residues. The germline CDR1 and CDR2 sequences are SGHTA and FQGTGA. V lost 6 bases and J lost 7, with 20 bases in between. The DNA for the CDR3 is TGTGCCAGCAGTTTATACCATACAGGATACAATACGCAGTATTTT. Protein product: CASSLYHTGYNTQYF.

The genes are TRBV28 and TRBJ2-4; 9 bases are shared with TRBD1. Losses at the gene ends were 7 bases for V and 7 bases for J; bases not matched to a gene: 5. The CDR3 consists of 13 residues. Per the germline V gene, CDR1 is MDHEN and CDR2 is SYDVKM. CDR3 sequence: CASKGTGMNIQYF. The CDR3 bases are TGTGCCAGCAAGGGGACAGGGATGAACATTCAGTACTTC.

The chain carries TRBV6-5 and TRBJ2-2, with D possibly TRBD1 on 6 matching bases. The CDR3 totals 14 residues. Trimming pared 0 bases from V and 5 bases from J, leaving 7 bases between. CDR1 and CDR2 from the germline V gene are MNHEY and SVGAGI. CDR3 in amino acids: CASSYSGATGELFF. In nucleotides, the CDR3 is TGTGCCAGCAGTTACTCGGGGGCGACCGGGGAGCTGTTTTTT.

Comments on this clone: One end of the junction varies from germline; a read error may be responsible. The chain combines TRBV7-8 with TRBJ2-3; 8 nucleotides agree with TRBD1. The CDR3 is 14 residues long. Looked up from germline, CDR1 is SGHVS and CDR2 is FQNEAQ. In nucleotides, the CDR3 is TGTGCCAGCAGCTTAGATGGGCTCAGGGGGCGGGCGGATTTT. This codes for CASSLDGLRGRADF.

V and J are TRBV28 and TRBJ2-7, with 10 bases aligning to TRBD1. Germline-derived CDR1 and CDR2 are MDHEN and SYDVKM. The CDR3 contains 15 residues. V was pared by 5 bases and J by 4 bases, with 8 bases of the junction left unmatched. For the CDR3, the DNA is TGTGCCAGCAGTACTCGGACAGGGGGGCCGTACGAGCAGTACTTC. Residues: CASSTRTGGPYEQYF.

The chain employs TRBV7-3 and TRBJ2-1, with TRBD1 as a possible D gene (6 bases). V was shortened by 2 bases and J by 6 bases, with 11 bases between the two germline ends. This CDR3 has 14 residues. The germline V gene encodes CDR1 SGHTA and CDR2 FQGTGA. CDR3 in amino acids: CASSLDRDTNEQFF. CDR3 in DNA: TGTGCCAGCAGCTTAGACCGGGACACCAATGAGCAGTTCTTC.

DNA of the CDR3: TGTGCCAGCACCAGGGCCAGGGATAGCAATCAGCCCCAGCATTTT. Amino acid sequence: CASTRARDSNQPQHF. V usage is TRBV6-1 and J usage is TRBJ1-5; tentative D call: TRBD1 (5 bases). Trimming took off 7 bases at V and 0 bases at J, with 13 bases between the two ends. The CDR3 sequence is 15 residues long. CDR1 is MNHNS and CDR2 is SASEGT in the germline V gene.

The V call is TRBV6-1, the J call TRBJ1-2; 7 bases map to TRBD1. The V segment lost 6 bases and the J segment 13 bases; nucleotides outside the gene matches: 8. The germline CDR1 and CDR2 sequences are MNHNS and SASEGT. This CDR3 has 11 amino acids. CDR3 region: CASRSDRDCTF. Written as DNA, the CDR3 is TGTGCCAGCAGATCCGACAGGGACTGCACCTTC.

The chain employs TRBV21-1 and TRBJ2-2; no DNA check was done on the table's D call, TRBD2. TRBV21-1 represents a pseudogene. This CDR3 is 16 amino acids long. DNA of the CDR3: TGTGCCAGCAGCAAACCTAGCGGGAGTTGCACCGGGGAGCTGTTTTTT. Translated: CASSKPSGSCTGELFF.

To note about this clone: This same CDR3 is encoded by further DNA sequences in the sample. The rearrangement joins TRBV29-1 to TRBJ1-1; 7 nucleotides agree with TRBD1. Trimming at V came to 7 bases and at J to 0 bases, leaving 5 bases not matched to a gene. The CDR3 sequence is 13 residues long. Germline-derived CDR1 and CDR2 are SQVTM and ANQGSEA. CDR3 sequence: CSGTGDMNTEAFF. DNA of the CDR3: TGCAGCGGCACAGGGGACATGAACACTGAAGCTTTCTTT.

CDR3 DNA sequence: TGTGCCAGTAGGTCCGGGTGGTCTCTCACAGATACGCAGTATTTT. This encodes CASRSGWSLTDTQYF. The chain employs TRBV19 and TRBJ2-3, with unresolved D. There are 15 residues in the CDR3. Germline CDR1 reads LNHDA; CDR2 reads SQIVND (reference sequence). Trimming removed 6 bases at V and 2 bases at J, with 15 bases between.

The rearrangement joins TRBV29-1 to TRBJ2-3; D gene ambiguous. This CDR3 spans 11 amino acids. V lost 3 bases to trimming and J lost 3 bases, with 4 bases between them. Germline V gives CDR1 SQVTM, CDR2 ANQGSEA. CDR3 bases: TGCAGCGTTGAGCGTACAGATACGCAGTATTTT. Residues: CSVERTDTQYF.

This chain links TRBV9 with TRBJ2-5, with 9 bases matching TRBD1. Germline V gives CDR1 SGDLS, CDR2 YYNGEE. CDR3 size: 18 residues. The ends lost 0 bases at V and 5 bases at J; junction bases unmatched: 14. The CDR3 region is CASSVGEAYRGRGETQYF. CDR3 nucleotides: TGTGCCAGCAGCGTAGGGGAGGCTTACAGGGGGCGAGGGGAGACCCAGTACTTC.

The chain is built from TRBV4-1 and TRBJ1-1, with TRBD1 identical over 9 bases. The germline gives CDR1 MGHRA, CDR2 YSYEKL. Germline trimming cut 4 bases from V and 4 bases from J; bases unmatched to any gene: 7. The CDR3 length is 15 residues. CDR3 protein: CASSRNGQGSTEAFF. In nucleotides, the CDR3 is TGCGCCAGCAGCCGAAATGGACAGGGGAGCACTGAAGCTTTCTTT.

The rearrangement joins TRBV7-6 to TRBJ2-1; no definite D call. Germline CDR1 and CDR2: SGHVS and FNYEAQ. The CDR3 contains 13 residues. V was cut by 3 bases and J by 8 bases, with 11 bases left in between. In nucleotides, the CDR3 is TGTGCCAGCAGCTTGCGCCACCGGGATGAGCAGTTCTTC. This sequence encodes CASSLRHRDEQFF. The full variable domain, rest sourced from reference TRBV7-6 and TRBJ2-1, is GAGVSQSPRYKVTKRGQDVALRCDPISGHVSLYWYRQALGQGPEFLTYFNYEAQQDKSGLPNDRFSAERPEGSISTLTIQRTEQRDSAMYRCASSLRHRDEQFFGPGTRLTVL.